The rows below give T cell receptor beta chains drawn from one sample of a study of CD4+ T cells in melanoma. The protocol was immunoSEQ multiplex PCR, while the TCRdb copy is restricted to in-frame clones and leaves out a portion. The sample lists some 110,000 clones; over 80% were seen once. The specimen sequenced was peripheral blood. Receptors were obtained from a human donor with melanoma. Both conserved end residues are part of each CDR3. Each record gives: D gene, clone size, J gene, V gene, CDR3 DNA, CDR3 protein. A D gene is named only where the DNA matches it firmly. Part of the rows lack a size; the others show once, few, many or a class for expanded clones.

>.|.|TRBJ2-7|TRBV6-6
TGTGCCAGCAGCCGCGCTCAAAACCCCGAGCAGTACTTC
CASSRAQNPEQYF
>.|.|TRBJ2-7|TRBV14
TGTGCCAGCAGCCACGGACATCGCTACGAGCAGTACTTC
CASSHGHRYEQYF
>.|once|TRBJ1-4|TRBV4-1
TGCGCCAGCAGCCAAAGACAGGTGGAGCTTGCAACTAATGAAAAACTGTTTTTT
CASSQRQVELATNEKLFF
>.|.|TRBJ2-2|TRBV2
TGTGCCAGCAGTGGGGAGGTCGGGACCGGGGAGCTGTTTTTT
CASSGEVGTGELFF
>.|.|TRBJ2-5|TRBV19
TGTGCCAGTAGTCCACGATGGAGGGAAGAGACCCAGTACTTC
CASSPRWREETQYF
>.|.|TRBJ2-2|TRBV28
TGTGCCAGTAACGGGGGCGCAGATACCGGGGAGCTGTTTTTT
CASNGGADTGELFF
>.|.|TRBJ2-2|TRBV7-8
TGTGCCAGCAGACCCCGGGGGAACACCGGGGAGCTGTTTTTT
CASRPRGNTGELFF
>TRBD1|once|TRBJ2-7|TRBV27
TGTGCCAGCAGTACCAAGACAGGGGTCCGTTACGAGCAGTACTTC
CASSTKTGVRYEQYF
>TRBD1|.|TRBJ2-2|TRBV9
TGTGCCAGCAGCGTGGGACAGGGAGCGAGACCCGGGGAGCTGTTTTTT
CASSVGQGARPGELFF
>.|.|TRBJ1-4|TRBV5-1
TGCGCCAGCAGCCGTCAGGGGTCTCGAAATAGGGATGAAAAACTGTTTTTT
CASSRQGSRNRDEKLFF
>.|few|TRBJ2-7|TRBV6-6
TGTGCCTCACATTACGAGCAGTACTTC
CASHYEQYF
>.|.|TRBJ2-3|TRBV5-4
TGTGCCAGCAGCGGACGACAGGGCGGGGAGAGGGATACGCAGTATTTT
CASSGRQGGERDTQYF
>.|.|TRBJ2-1|TRBV11-2
TGTGCCAGCAGCTTACAGGCAAACAATGAGCAGTTCTTC
CASSLQANNEQFF
>TRBD1|few|TRBJ1-1|TRBV30
TGTGCCTGCGCGACAGGGGGGAACACTGAAGCTTTCTTT
CACATGGNTEAFF
>TRBD1|.|TRBJ2-5|TRBV4-3
TGCGCCAGCAGCCAAGACTACGGGACAGGTATCAAGACCCAGTACTTC
CASSQDYGTGIKTQYF
>TRBD1|.|TRBJ2-1|TRBV18
TGTGCCAGCTCCCTCGGACAGGTCTACAATGAGCAGTTCTTC
CASSLGQVYNEQFF
>.|.|TRBJ1-2|TRBV7-2
TGTGCCAGCAGCCACAAAGGACAAGCATATGGCTACACCTTC
CASSHKGQAYGYTF
>.|.|TRBJ2-3|TRBV19
TGTGCCAGTAGTCCAATGGGGCGTCTTCTAGGGGATACGCAGTATTTT
CASSPMGRLLGDTQYF
>.|.|TRBJ2-2|TRBV7-3
TGTGCCAGCAGCCAGCTGGAGGCCGGGGAGCTGTTTTTT
CASSQLEAGELFF
>TRBD1|.|TRBJ2-2|TRBV7-7
TGTGCCAGCAGCTTAAATACAGGGGGCACCGGGGAGCTGTTTTTT
CASSLNTGGTGELFF
>.|few|TRBJ2-7|TRBV4-1
TGCGCCAGCAGCCAAGAGTGGGGGAGGGACAACTCCTACGAGCAGTACTTC
CASSQEWGRDNSYEQYF
>.|.|TRBJ1-2|TRBV12-5
TGTGCTAGTGGTTCCGACGACCGTCACTATGGCTACACCTTC
CASGSDDRHYGYTF
>TRBD2|.|TRBJ2-2|TRBV30
TGTGCCTGGAACTTTGGACTAGCGGGGGGGCCCCACACCGGGGAGCTGTTTTTT
CAWNFGLAGGPHTGELFF
>.|.|TRBJ2-1|TRBV27
TGTGCCAGCAGGAAGGTTGGAGTCTCCCTTCTTGAGCAGTTCTTC
CASRKVGVSLLEQFF
>.|.|TRBJ1-1|TRBV5-6
TGTGCCAGCAGCTTAGACCAAGCGGCTGAAGCTTTCTTT
CASSLDQAAEAFF
>.|.|TRBJ2-3|TRBV18
TGTGCCAGCTCACCAGTCAGTCGGAACGCAGATACGCAGTATTTT
CASSPVSRNADTQYF
>TRBD2|once|TRBJ2-1|TRBV4-3
TGCGCCAGCAGCCAAATAGGAACTAGCGGGGGGGACAATGAGCAGTTCTTC
CASSQIGTSGGDNEQFF
>.|.|TRBJ1-2|TRBV28
TGTGCCAGCAGTTCCAGGGAGGGGAACTATGGCTACACCTTC
CASSSREGNYGYTF
>.|.|TRBJ2-5|TRBV18
TGTGCCAGCTCACCACCGGTCTTTCGGGAGACCCAGTACTTC
CASSPPVFRETQYF
>.|.|TRBJ1-5|TRBV15
TGTGCCACCAGCAGAGGGGGGGCCGAACAGCCCCAGCATTTT
CATSRGGAEQPQHF
>.|.|TRBJ2-3|TRBV29-1
TGCAGCGTTGGGTCCGGGGCTAGAGGCACAGATACGCAGTATTTT
CSVGSGARGTDTQYF
>.|.|TRBJ2-1|TRBV7-2
TGTGCCAGCAGCTTAGAGGCGGGGTACGGTGAGCAGTTCTTC
CASSLEAGYGEQFF
>.|.|TRBJ2-4|TRBV6-5
TGTGCCAGCAGGATCTTACTAGACGGCATTCAGTACTTC
CASRILLDGIQYF
>TRBD1|.|TRBJ2-1|TRBV29-1
TGCAGCGTTGAAGCCGACAGGGCGTGGAATGAGCAGTTCTTC
CSVEADRAWNEQFF
>.|.|TRBJ2-5|TRBV6-1
TGTGCCAGCAGCCAGCCAGTCAAGTACTTC
CASSQPVKYF
>.|.|TRBJ1-1|TRBV2
TGTGCCAGCAGTGTCCAACTGAACACTGAAGCTTTCTTT
CASSVQLNTEAFF
>TRBD1|.|TRBJ2-1|TRBV7-9
TGTGCCAGCAGCCACCGGGACAGCCACAATGAGCAGTTCTTC
CASSHRDSHNEQFF
>.|.|TRBJ2-2|TRBV7-9
TGTGCCACCAGGGGGGGACAGTACACCGGGGAGCTGTTTTTT
CATRGGQYTGELFF
>.|.|TRBJ1-1|TRBV29-1
TGCAGCGTTGGGGGCCCCGGGAACACTGAAGCTTTCTTT
CSVGGPGNTEAFF
>TRBD1|.|TRBJ2-1|TRBV25-1
TGTGCCAGCAGCTCTAGGGCAGGGGGTTACAATGAGCAGTTCTTC
CASSSRAGGYNEQFF
>TRBD2|.|TRBJ2-5|TRBV7-2
TGTGCCAGCAGCCTGACTAGCGGGAGAGAGACCCAGTACTTC
CASSLTSGRETQYF
>.|.|TRBJ2-7|TRBV5-1
TGCGCCAGCAGCATGGACCCGTCCTCCTACGAGCAGTACTTC
CASSMDPSSYEQYF
>TRBD1|.|TRBJ1-5|TRBV28
TGTGCCAGCCCTCAGGGGGCGGGTCAGCCCCAGCATTTT
CASPQGAGQPQHF
>.|.|TRBJ1-3|TRBV28
TGTGCCAGCAGAAAGAGCTCTGGAAACACCATATATTTT
CASRKSSGNTIYF
>.|.|TRBJ2-3|TRBV4-3
TGCGCCAGCAGCCAAGGGGGGGGCGGGAGCGGAACAGATACGCAGTATTTT
CASSQGGGGSGTDTQYF